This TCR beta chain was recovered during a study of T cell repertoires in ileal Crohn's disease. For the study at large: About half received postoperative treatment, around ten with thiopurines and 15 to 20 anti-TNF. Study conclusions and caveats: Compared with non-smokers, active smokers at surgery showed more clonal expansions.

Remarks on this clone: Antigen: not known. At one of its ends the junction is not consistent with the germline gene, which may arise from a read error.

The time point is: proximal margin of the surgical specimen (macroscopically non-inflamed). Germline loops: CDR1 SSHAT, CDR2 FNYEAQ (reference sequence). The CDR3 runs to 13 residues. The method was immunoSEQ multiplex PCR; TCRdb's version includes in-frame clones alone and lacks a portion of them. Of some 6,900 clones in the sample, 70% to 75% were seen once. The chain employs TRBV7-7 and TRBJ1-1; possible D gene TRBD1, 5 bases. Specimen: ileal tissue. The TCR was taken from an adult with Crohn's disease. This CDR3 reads CASSRDRNTEAFF. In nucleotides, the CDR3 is TGTGCTAGCAGCCGAGACAGGAACACTGAAGCTTTCTTT.